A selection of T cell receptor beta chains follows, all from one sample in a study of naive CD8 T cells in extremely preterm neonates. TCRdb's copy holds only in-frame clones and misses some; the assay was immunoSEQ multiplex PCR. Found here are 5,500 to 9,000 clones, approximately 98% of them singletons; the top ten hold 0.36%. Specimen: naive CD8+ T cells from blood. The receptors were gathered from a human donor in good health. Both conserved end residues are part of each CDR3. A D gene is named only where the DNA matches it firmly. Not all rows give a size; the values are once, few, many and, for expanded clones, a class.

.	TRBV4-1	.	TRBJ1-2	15	CASSQDLKIIYGYTF	TGCGCCAGCAGCCAAGATCTAAAAATTATCTATGGCTACACCTTC
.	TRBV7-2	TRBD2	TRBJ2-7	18	CASSFRAQRGTSIYEQYF	TGTGCCAGCAGCTTTAGAGCCCAGCGGGGGACGAGCATCTACGAGCAGTACTTC
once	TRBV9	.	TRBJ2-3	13	CASSGYTTDTQYF	TGTGCCAGCAGCGGGTACACCACAGATACGCAGTATTTT
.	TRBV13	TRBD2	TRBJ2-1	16	CASSLGDAGGRNEQFF	TGTGCCAGCAGCTTAGGGGACGCGGGGGGGCGCAATGAGCAGTTCTTC
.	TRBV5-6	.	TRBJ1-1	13	CASSLIGNTEAFF	TGTGCCAGCAGCTTGATCGGGAACACTGAAGCTTTCTTT
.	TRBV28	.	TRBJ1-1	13	CASSPTGNTEAFF	TGTGCCAGCAGTCCCACAGGGAACACTGAAGCTTTCTTT
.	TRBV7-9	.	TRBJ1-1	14	CASSEQRVNTEAFF	TGTGCCAGCAGCGAACAGAGAGTGAACACTGAAGCTTTCTTT
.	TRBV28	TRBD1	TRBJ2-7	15	CASSPGQGARYEQYF	TGTGCCAGCAGTCCGGGACAGGGGGCGCGGTACGAGCAGTACTTC
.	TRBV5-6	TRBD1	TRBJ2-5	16	CASSGGTGGPQETQYF	TGTGCCAGCAGCGGGGGGACAGGTGGGCCGCAAGAGACCCAGTACTTC
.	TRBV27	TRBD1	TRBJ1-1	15	CASSLVRTGGIEAFF	TGTGCCAGCAGTTTAGTTAGGACAGGGGGCATTGAAGCTTTCTTT
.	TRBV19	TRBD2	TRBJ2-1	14	CASSTSGGANEQFF	TGTGCCAGTAGTACTAGCGGGGGGGCGAATGAGCAGTTCTTC
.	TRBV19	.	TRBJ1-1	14	CASSFLTGNTEAFF	TGTGCCAGTAGTTTCCTGACAGGGAACACTGAAGCTTTCTTT
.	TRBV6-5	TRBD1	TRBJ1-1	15	CASRDRDWVNTEAFF	TGTGCCAGCAGGGACAGGGACTGGGTGAACACTGAAGCTTTCTTT
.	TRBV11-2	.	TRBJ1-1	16	CASSLEASARGTEAFF	TGTGCCAGCAGCTTAGAAGCGTCCGCCCGGGGCACTGAAGCTTTCTTT
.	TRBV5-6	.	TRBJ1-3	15	CASSSYGDSGNTIYF	TGTGCCAGCAGCTCTTATGGAGACTCTGGAAACACCATATATTTT
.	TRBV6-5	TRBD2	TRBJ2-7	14	CASSYGGGPYEQYF	TGTGCCAGCAGTTACGGCGGGGGGCCTTACGAGCAGTACTTC
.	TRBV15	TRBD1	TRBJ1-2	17	CATSRVFVGQGLGGYTF	TGTGCCACCAGCAGAGTTTTTGTGGGACAGGGACTGGGTGGCTACACCTTC
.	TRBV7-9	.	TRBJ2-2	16	CASSLPGDHNTGELFF	TGTGCCAGCAGCTTGCCAGGCGATCACAACACCGGGGAGCTGTTTTTT
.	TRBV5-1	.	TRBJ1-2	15	CASSPAAGANYGYTF	TGCGCCAGCAGCCCGGCCGCGGGGGCTAACTATGGCTACACCTTC
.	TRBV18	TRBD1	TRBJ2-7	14	CASSHRDRGGEQYF	TGTGCCAGCTCACACCGGGACAGGGGTGGAGAGCAGTACTTC
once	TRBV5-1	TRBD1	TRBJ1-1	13	CASREGAGTEAFF	TGCGCCAGCAGAGAGGGGGCGGGGACTGAAGCTTTCTTT
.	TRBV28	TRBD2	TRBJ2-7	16	CASGSTPWEGVYEQYF	TGTGCCAGCGGCTCAACTCCTTGGGAGGGAGTCTACGAGCAGTACTTC
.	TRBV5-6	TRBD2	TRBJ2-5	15	CASSTLVRGQETQYF	TGTGCCAGCAGCACGCTGGTGCGGGGGCAAGAGACCCAGTACTTC
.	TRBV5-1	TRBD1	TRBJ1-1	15	CASSNYRGANTEAFF	TGCGCCAGCAGCAATTACAGGGGAGCCAACACTGAAGCTTTCTTT
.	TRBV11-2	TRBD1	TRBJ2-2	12	CASTLTGVAMFF	TGTGCCAGCACATTAACAGGGGTGGCAATGTTTTTT
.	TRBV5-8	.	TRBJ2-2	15	CASSFGSRRTGELFF	TGTGCCAGCAGCTTTGGATCTAGACGGACCGGGGAGCTGTTTTTT
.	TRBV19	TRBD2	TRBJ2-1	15	CASNGGASSYNEQFF	TGTGCCAGTAACGGGGGGGCGAGCTCCTACAATGAGCAGTTCTTC
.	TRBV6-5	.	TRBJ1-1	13	CASSYGMNTEAFF	TGTGCCAGCAGTTACGGCATGAACACTGAAGCTTTCTTT
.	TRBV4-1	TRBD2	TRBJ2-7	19	CASSQETGLAAISSYEQYF	TGCGCCAGCAGCCAAGAAACCGGACTAGCGGCTATTAGCTCCTACGAGCAGTACTTC
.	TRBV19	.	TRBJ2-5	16	CASSINPSGVGETQYF	TGTGCCAGTAGTATTAATCCTTCAGGGGTGGGAGAGACCCAGTACTTC
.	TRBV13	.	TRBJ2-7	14	CASSLGGRAYEQYF	TGTGCCAGCAGCTTAGGAGGGAGAGCCTACGAGCAGTACTTC
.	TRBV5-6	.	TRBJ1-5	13	CASGHLGVQPQHF	TGTGCCAGCGGCCACCTAGGGGTTCAGCCCCAGCATTTT
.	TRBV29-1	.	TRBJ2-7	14	CSVEGAQDTYEQYF	TGCAGCGTTGAGGGGGCGCAGGACACCTACGAGCAGTACTTC
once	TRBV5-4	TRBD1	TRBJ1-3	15	CASSGTGEPGNTIYF	TGTGCCAGCAGCGGAACAGGGGAGCCTGGAAACACCATATATTTT
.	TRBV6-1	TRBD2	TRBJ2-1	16	CASSEWGEGTYNEQFF	TGTGCCAGCAGTGAATGGGGGGAGGGGACCTACAATGAGCAGTTCTTC
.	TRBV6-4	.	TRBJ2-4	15	CASSEFPGAKNIQYF	TGTGCCAGCAGTGAATTTCCCGGAGCCAAAAACATTCAGTACTTC
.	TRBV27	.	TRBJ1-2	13	CASSFPGGDGYTF	TGTGCCAGCAGTTTTCCGGGGGGGGATGGCTACACCTTC
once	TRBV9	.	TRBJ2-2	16	CASSVAGEVNTGELFF	TGTGCCAGCAGCGTAGCGGGGGAGGTGAACACCGGGGAGCTGTTTTTT
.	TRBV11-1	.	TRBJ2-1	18	CASSSAPFRGTRENEQFF	TGTGCCAGCAGCTCTGCCCCTTTTCGGGGAACCCGGGAGAATGAGCAGTTCTTC